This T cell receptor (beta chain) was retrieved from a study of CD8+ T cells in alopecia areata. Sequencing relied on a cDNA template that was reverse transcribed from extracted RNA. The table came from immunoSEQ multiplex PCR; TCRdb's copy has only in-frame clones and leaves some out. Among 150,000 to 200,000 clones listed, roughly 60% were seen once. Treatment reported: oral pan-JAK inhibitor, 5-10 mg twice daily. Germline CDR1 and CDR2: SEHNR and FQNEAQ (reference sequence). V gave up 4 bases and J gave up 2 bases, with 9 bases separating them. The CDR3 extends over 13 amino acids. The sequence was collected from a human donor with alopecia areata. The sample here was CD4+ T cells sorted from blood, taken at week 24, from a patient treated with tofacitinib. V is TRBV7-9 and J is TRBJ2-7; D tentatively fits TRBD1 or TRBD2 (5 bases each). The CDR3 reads CASSSGTPYEQYF. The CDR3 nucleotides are TGTGCCAGCAGCTCCGGGACCCCCTACGAGCAGTACTTC. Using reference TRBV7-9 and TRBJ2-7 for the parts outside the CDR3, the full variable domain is DTGVSQNPRHKITKRGQNVTFRCDPISEHNRLYWYRQTLGQGPEFLTYFQNEAQLEKSRLLSDRFSAERPKGSFSTLEIQRTEQGDSAMYLCASSSGTPYEQYFGPGTRLTVT.